The table lists the clone carrying this T cell receptor beta chain with a few counts. Its antigen is undetermined. This entry comes from a study of CD8+ T cells in alopecia areata. Looking at the study overall: A regimen of oral tofacitinib, 5 to 10 mg twice daily, was given to treated patients. General study findings and limits: Normal scalp had lower clonality than lesional scalp, with alopecia totalis/universalis lesions showing this most strongly. Expanded CD8+ clones among the top 100, as well as scalp clonality, were significantly decreased by tofacitinib.

As the sequencing template, cDNA was produced by extracting RNA and reverse transcribing it. Profiling relied on immunoSEQ multiplex PCR, and the TCRdb table lists in-frame clones only, not all of them. The data show about 180,000 clones, 40% to 55% seen once. The germline gives CDR1 GTSNPN, CDR2 SVGIG (reference sequence). Between the trimmed V and J ends, which lost 4 bases and 0 bases, there was a span of 7 bases. This CDR3 has 12 amino acids. Treatment in this sample: oral pan-JAK inhibitor, 5-10 mg twice daily. It was from alopecia areata patients that lesional scalp punch biopsies and peripheral blood were collected.

The source material was CD8+ T cells sorted from blood, sampled around week 54, from a patient treated with tofacitinib. V usage is TRBV30 and J usage is TRBJ2-7; D unclear. The receptor comes from a human donor with alopecia areata. In DNA, the CDR3 is TGTGCCTGGATAGCAGACTCCTACGAGCAGTACTTC. Translation: CAWIADSYEQYF.